These T cell receptor beta chains were read from a single sample in a study of T cell responses to AZD1222 COVID-19 vaccine. Profiling relied on immunoSEQ multiplex PCR, and the TCRdb table lists in-frame clones only, not all of them. Of some 120,000 clones listed, 70% to 90% are singletons. The sequences come from peripheral blood, collected on day 0 of AZD1222 vaccination. These receptors originate from an adult in good health. Each CDR3 is given without its conserved first and last residue. Each record gives: V gene, J gene, CDR3 protein.

V: TRBV28; J: TRBJ1-1; CDR3: ASGRIMNTEAF
V: TRBV6-5; J: TRBJ2-1; CDR3: ASTRDPPYNEQF
V: TRBV6-6; J: TRBJ2-3; CDR3: ASSRTGYPRDTQY
V: TRBV6-5; J: TRBJ2-7; CDR3: ASSKDSPYEQY
V: TRBV29-1; J: TRBJ2-1; CDR3: SVNRDEQF
V: TRBV15; J: TRBJ1-5; CDR3: ATSREGSGNQPQH
V: TRBV18; J: TRBJ1-2; CDR3: ASSAADRPLYGYT
V: TRBV2; J: TRBJ1-5; CDR3: ASRSAIDQPQH
V: TRBV3-1/TRBV3-2; J: TRBJ1-4; CDR3: ASRSWPEKLF
V: TRBV5-1; J: TRBJ2-1; CDR3: ASSLAGTSQKQF
V: TRBV2; J: TRBJ2-2; CDR3: ASSEQGVEGGELF
V: TRBV29-1; J: TRBJ1-2; CDR3: SVGGTGSGYT
V: TRBV27; J: TRBJ2-5; CDR3: ASSLDPGGRETQY
V: TRBV24-1; J: TRBJ1-6; CDR3: ATSLDRVKNSPLH
V: TRBV19; J: TRBJ1-5; CDR3: ASSTGGRGNQPQH
V: TRBV7-2; J: TRBJ2-7; CDR3: ASSFDRNYEQY
V: TRBV5-1; J: TRBJ2-7; CDR3: ASSPGQSLSKQY
V: TRBV11-1; J: TRBJ2-1; CDR3: ASSLEGLAVYNEQF
V: TRBV10-3; J: TRBJ2-1; CDR3: AISAPPRTSGNEQF
V: TRBV6-5; J: TRBJ2-3; CDR3: ASSKIRGTDTQY
V: TRBV18; J: TRBJ1-1; CDR3: ASSPLQYSEAF